This TCR beta chain emerged from a study of beta chain features in type 1 diabetes. Study-wide context: All of the samples together had 107,917,701 sorted cells examined. Findings of the study overall: Fewer insertions but more deletions were seen at VDJ junctions in type 1 diabetes patients. Researchers cautioned that cDNA sequencing could over-represent cells with high TCR expression.

Details on this clone: As yet, its antigen is unknown. This sample includes further DNA sequences coding for the same CDR3.

cDNA synthesis used the whole RNA isolate, giving expressed TCRB sequences. The study sequenced naive, central memory and regulatory T cell samples to an average of about 3.57 million reads. Sequenced by immunoSEQ multiplex PCR; TCRdb stores in-frame clones only, minus some. Of roughly 610,000 clones in the sample, 15% were seen once. This clonotype was sampled from a man in his late teens or twenties in good health. The sample taken for sequencing was naive CD4+ T cells from blood.

This chain's CDR3 is CAISESNEKLFF. The CDR3 coding sequence is TGTGCCATCAGTGAGTCGAATGAAAAACTGTTTTTT. The chain is built from TRBV10-3 and TRBJ1-4; D is ambiguous. Germline V CDR1 and CDR2: ENHRY, SYGVKD. The V end lost 0 bases, the J end lost 5 bases, and 1 base lay between the germline ends. The CDR3 extends over 12 amino acids.